This passage covers 14 T cell receptor beta chains from one sample sequenced in a study of identical twins. TCRdb re-analysed the 5' RACE reads in MiXCR, keeping a single row per CDR3 protein. The sample shows about 1.7 million distinct CDR3 sequences, roughly a third of them seen only once. Sequencing used cord blood. The receptors shown here come from a newborn girl in good health.

The chain carries TRBV3-1 and TRBJ2-5, with TRBD2 matching 12 bases. The better agreement between TRBJ2-1 and the DNA end casts doubt on the J call. Germline V gene sequence: CDR1 LGHDT, CDR2 YNNKEL (reference sequence). This CDR3 has 16 residues. CDR3 sequence: CASSLGLAGYQETQFF. CDR3 nucleotide sequence: TGTGCCAGCAGCCTTGGACTAGCGGGGTACCAAGAGACCCAGTTCTTC.

This clonotype came up a few times. This sequence joins TRBV7-2 and TRBJ2-1; 7 nucleotides line up with TRBD2. This CDR3 is built from 13 residues. Germline CDR1 and CDR2: SGHTA and FQGNSA. Trimming took 3 bases from V and 8 from J; bases not matched to a gene: 4. The CDR3 reads CASSLRGGYEQFF. CDR3 DNA sequence: TGTGCCAGCAGCTTGCGCGGGGGATATGAGCAGTTCTTC.

This clonotype came up a few times. The V call is TRBV5-1, the J call TRBJ2-3; D perhaps matches TRBD1 (6 bases). Germline loops: CDR1 SGHRS, CDR2 YFSETQ. Trimming took 3 bases from V and 1 from J, leaving 12 bases between them. The CDR3 sequence is 15 residues long. The CDR3 nucleotides read TGCGCCAGCAGCTCATACAGGGTTGGCACAGATACGCAGTATTTT. The encoded protein is CASSSYRVGTDTQYF.

There are a few counts of this clonotype. The chain combines TRBV6-6 with TRBJ2-3; TRBD2 matches at 8 bases. Germline CDR1 and CDR2: MNHNY and SVGAGI (reference sequence). Losses at the gene ends were 10 bases for V and 0 bases for J; bases not matched to a gene: 6. CDR3 length: 14 residues. CDR3 region: CATHSGASTDTQYF. CDR3 coding DNA: TGTGCCACCCATAGCGGGGCTAGCACAGATACGCAGTATTTT.

The chain couples TRBV27 to TRBJ2-5, with D unclear. The closer fit of TRBJ2-7 to the DNA end suggests the J call may be wrong. The germline V gene encodes CDR1 MNHEY and CDR2 SMNVEV (reference sequence). This CDR3 spans 12 amino acids. The CDR3 nucleotides are TGTGCCAGCAGTCATCTGGACGGCGAGCAGTACTTC. Its protein product is CASSHLDGEQYF.

This clonotype was picked up a small number of times. V is TRBV10-3 and J is TRBJ2-5; 9 nucleotides line up with TRBD1. The better agreement between TRBJ2-7 and the DNA end casts doubt on the J call. The CDR3 has 14 residues. Germline values: CDR1 ENHRY, CDR2 SYGVKD. As DNA, the CDR3 is TGTGCCATCAGGGGACAGGGCTTGTCCTACGAGCAGTACTTC. It translates to CAIRGQGLSYEQYF.

The chain links TRBV2 to TRBJ2-3; 9 nucleotides line up with TRBD2. The germline V gene encodes CDR1 SNHLY and CDR2 FYNNEI. Unmatched junction bases numbered 8, after V lost 8 bases and J lost 2 bases. The CDR3 sequence is 15 residues long. The DNA for the CDR3 is TGTGCCAGCCTCCGCGCGGGGGGGCACACAGATACGCAGTATTTT. Translation: CASLRAGGHTDTQYF.

This clonotype was seen a handful of times. The chain links TRBV12-3 or TRBV12-4 to TRBJ2-1; 8 positions match TRBD1. This CDR3 is 15 amino acids long. V shed 2 bases, J shed 6 bases, and the junction held 6 bases outside the gene matches. In DNA, the CDR3 is TGTGCCAGCAGTTTACTAGGACAGGGAGGCAATGAGCAGTTCTTC. As protein: CASSLLGQGGNEQFF.

This clonotype was observed a few times. The chain joins TRBV3-1 to TRBJ2-3, with D unresolved. V lost 1 base and J lost 5, with 19 bases in between. Germline CDR1 and CDR2: LGHDT and YNNKEL (reference sequence). This CDR3 spans 17 amino acids. In DNA, the CDR3 is TGTGCCAGCAGCCAAGCGTGGGGTACCTATGTAAGAGATACGCAGTATTTT. It specifies CASSQAWGTYVRDTQYF.

V and J are TRBV4-1 and TRBJ2-3; no clear D gene. CDR1 is MGHRA and CDR2 is YSYEKL in the germline V gene. Trimming cost V 4 bases and J 3 bases, with 14 bases left between them. There are 15 residues in the CDR3. DNA for the CDR3: TGCGCCAGCAGCCCGGCAGCCTGGGGAACAGATACGCAGTATTTT. It translates to CASSPAAWGTDTQYF.

This chain joins TRBV29-1 and TRBJ1-1; weak D call: TRBD1 (6 bases). The CDR3 loop spans 12 amino acids. The V end lost 6 bases, the J end lost 2 bases, and 10 bases lay between the germline ends. Germline values: CDR1 SQVTM, CDR2 ANQGSEA. DNA of the CDR3: TGCAGCGTACAGGGCCACAACACTGAAGCTTTCTTT. It encodes CSVQGHNTEAFF.

This chain joins TRBV4-2 and TRBJ1-4, with TRBD1 identical over 7 bases. The CDR3 is 16 residues long. J gave up 7 bases and V 3 bases, and 11 bases lay outside the gene matches. Germline V lookup: CDR1 LGHNA, CDR2 YNFKEQ. CDR3: CASSHSGWGQPEKLFF. CDR3 sequence (DNA): TGTGCCAGCAGCCACTCCGGATGGGGACAGCCTGAAAAACTGTTTTTT.

The chain joins TRBV12-3 or TRBV12-4 to TRBJ2-5; 12 bases line up with TRBD1. Trimming at V came to 4 bases and at J to 0 bases, leaving 21 bases not matched to a gene. The CDR3 is 22 residues long. The CDR3 region is CASSSSRDRGRPGLPYQETQYF. For the CDR3, the DNA is TGTGCCAGCAGTTCTTCTAGGGACAGGGGGCGCCCGGGATTGCCTTACCAAGAGACCCAGTACTTC.

This clonotype came up a few times. J is TRBJ2-5 and V is TRBV2; the D gene is possibly TRBD2 (5 bases). CDR3 length equals 15 residues. The germline V gene encodes CDR1 SNHLY and CDR2 FYNNEI. Trimming left V 4 bases short and J 5 bases short, with 17 bases between. The CDR3 DNA sequence: TGTGCCAGCAGTGTGGTAGCGAAGATGGGGGAGACCCAGTACTTC. It specifies CASSVVAKMGETQYF.